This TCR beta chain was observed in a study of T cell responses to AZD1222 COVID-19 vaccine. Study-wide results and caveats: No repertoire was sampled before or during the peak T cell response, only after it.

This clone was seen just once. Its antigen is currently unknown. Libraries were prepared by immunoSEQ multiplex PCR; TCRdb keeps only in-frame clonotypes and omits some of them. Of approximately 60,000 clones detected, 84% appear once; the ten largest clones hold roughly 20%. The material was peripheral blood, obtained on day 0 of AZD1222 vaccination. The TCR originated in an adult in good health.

For the CDR3, the DNA is TGTGCCAGCAGCTTGACGGGAAAGAGTGAGCAGTTCTTC. As protein: CASSLTGKSEQFF. This rearrangement joins TRBV12-3 or TRBV12-4 to TRBJ2-1; the D gene is possibly TRBD2 (5 bases). Trimming took 6 bases from V and 9 from J, leaving 15 bases between them. This CDR3 has 13 residues.